This T cell receptor beta chain stems from a study of blood T cell repertoires in COVID-19. This clone came up many times. Method: immunoSEQ multiplex PCR; TCRdb's copy keeps in-frame clones and lacks some. The table has 150,000 to 200,000 clones, about 81% seen once. The CDR3 runs 14 residues. The trim removed 4 bases at V and 5 bases at J, leaving 7 bases unmatched. Looked up from germline, CDR1 is LGHDT and CDR2 is YNNKEL (reference sequence). The V and J genes are TRBV3-1 (or the pseudogene TRBV3-2) and TRBJ2-7; 8 bases match TRBD2. The sample comprised peripheral blood. The TCR was taken from a human donor in a cohort sampled during active COVID-19. The DNA for the CDR3 is TGTGCCAGCAGCCCGCGCGGGGGGCTTAACGAGCAGTACTTC. This encodes CASSPRGGLNEQYF.